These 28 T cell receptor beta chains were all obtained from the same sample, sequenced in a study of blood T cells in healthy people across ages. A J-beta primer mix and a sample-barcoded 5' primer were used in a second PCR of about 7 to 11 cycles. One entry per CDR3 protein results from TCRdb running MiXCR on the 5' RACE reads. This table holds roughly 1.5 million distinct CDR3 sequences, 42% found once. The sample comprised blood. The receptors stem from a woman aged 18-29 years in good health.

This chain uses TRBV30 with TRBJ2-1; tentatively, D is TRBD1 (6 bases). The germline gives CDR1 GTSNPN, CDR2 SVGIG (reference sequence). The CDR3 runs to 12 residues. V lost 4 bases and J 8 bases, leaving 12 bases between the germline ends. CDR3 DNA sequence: TGTGCCTGGATGAAGGGGGTCCATGAGCAGTTCTTC. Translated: CAWMKGVHEQFF.

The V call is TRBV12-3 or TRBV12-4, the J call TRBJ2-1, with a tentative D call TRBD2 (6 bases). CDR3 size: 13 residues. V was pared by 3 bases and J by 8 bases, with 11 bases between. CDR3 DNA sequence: TGTGCCAGCAGTTTGGAGGGAAACTATGAGCAGTTCTTC. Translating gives CASSLEGNYEQFF.

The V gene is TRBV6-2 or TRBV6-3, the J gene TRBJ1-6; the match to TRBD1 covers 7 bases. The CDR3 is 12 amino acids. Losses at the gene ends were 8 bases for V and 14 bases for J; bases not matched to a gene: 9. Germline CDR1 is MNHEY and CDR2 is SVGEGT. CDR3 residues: CASGDRMLSLHF. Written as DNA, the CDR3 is TGTGCCAGCGGGGACAGAATGCTTTCCCTCCACTTT.

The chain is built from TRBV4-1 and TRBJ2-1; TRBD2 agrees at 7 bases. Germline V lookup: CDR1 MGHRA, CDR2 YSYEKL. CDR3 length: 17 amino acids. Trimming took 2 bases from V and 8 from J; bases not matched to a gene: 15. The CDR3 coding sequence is TGCGCCAGCAGCCAATCAACTATGCGGGGGATTCAGGATGAGCAGTTCTTC. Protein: CASSQSTMRGIQDEQFF.

The CDR3 protein is CASRSRDPGTDTQYF. DNA of the CDR3: TGTGCCAGCAGAAGCCGGGACCCAGGCACAGATACGCAGTATTTT. The chain carries TRBV27 and TRBJ2-3; D assignment may be TRBD1 or TRBD2 (5 bases each). Germline assignment: CDR1 MNHEY and CDR2 SMNVEV (reference sequence). The germline V and J ends were trimmed by 6 bases and 1 base, with 14 bases remaining between them. This CDR3 has 15 residues.

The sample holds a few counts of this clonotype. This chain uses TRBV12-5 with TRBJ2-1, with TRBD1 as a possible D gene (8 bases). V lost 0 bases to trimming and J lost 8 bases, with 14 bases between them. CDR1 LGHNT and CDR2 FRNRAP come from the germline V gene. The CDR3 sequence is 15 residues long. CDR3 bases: TGTGCTAGTGGTTTGGTATACAGGGGGGGACATGAGCAGTTCTTC. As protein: CASGLVYRGGHEQFF.

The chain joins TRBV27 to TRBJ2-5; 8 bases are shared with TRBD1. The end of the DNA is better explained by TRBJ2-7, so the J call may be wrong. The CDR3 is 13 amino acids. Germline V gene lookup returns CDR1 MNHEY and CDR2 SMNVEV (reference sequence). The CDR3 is CASSDRGFDEQYF. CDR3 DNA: TGTGCCAGCAGTGACAGGGGTTTCGACGAGCAGTACTTC.

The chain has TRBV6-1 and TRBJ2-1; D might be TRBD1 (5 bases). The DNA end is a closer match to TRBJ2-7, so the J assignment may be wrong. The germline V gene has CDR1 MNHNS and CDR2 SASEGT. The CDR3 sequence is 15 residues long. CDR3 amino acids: CASSEVRQTYNEQYF. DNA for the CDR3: TGTGCCAGCAGTGAAGTCCGACAGACCTACAATGAGCAGTACTTC.

The CDR3 region has the DNA TGTGCCAGCAACCCAAGGGGTTACCAAGAGACCCAGTACTTC. It specifies CASNPRGYQETQYF. The V and J genes are TRBV7-2 and TRBJ2-5; a weak D match, TRBD1 (5 bases). Germline assignment: CDR1 SGHTA and CDR2 FQGNSA. CDR3 length equals 14 residues. V gave up 7 bases and J gave up 0 bases, with 12 bases separating them.

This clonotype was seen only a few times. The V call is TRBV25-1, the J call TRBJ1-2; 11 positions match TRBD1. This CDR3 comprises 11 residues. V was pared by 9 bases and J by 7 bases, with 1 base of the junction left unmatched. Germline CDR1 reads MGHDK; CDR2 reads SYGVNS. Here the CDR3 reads CARDRGRGYTF. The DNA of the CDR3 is TGTGCCAGGGACAGGGGGCGTGGCTACACCTTC.

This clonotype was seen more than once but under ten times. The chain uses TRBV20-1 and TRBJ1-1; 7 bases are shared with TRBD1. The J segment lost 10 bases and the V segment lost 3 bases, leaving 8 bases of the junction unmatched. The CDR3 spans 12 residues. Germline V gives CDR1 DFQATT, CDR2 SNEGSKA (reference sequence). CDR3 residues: CSASRQGIGAFF. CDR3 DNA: TGCAGTGCTAGCAGACAGGGCATTGGAGCTTTCTTT.

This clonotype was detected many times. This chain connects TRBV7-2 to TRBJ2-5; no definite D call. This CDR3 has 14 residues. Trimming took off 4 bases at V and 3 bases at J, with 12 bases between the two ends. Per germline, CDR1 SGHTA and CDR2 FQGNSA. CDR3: CASSSSSIKETQYF. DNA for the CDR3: TGTGCCAGCAGCTCCTCCTCCATTAAAGAGACCCAGTACTTC.

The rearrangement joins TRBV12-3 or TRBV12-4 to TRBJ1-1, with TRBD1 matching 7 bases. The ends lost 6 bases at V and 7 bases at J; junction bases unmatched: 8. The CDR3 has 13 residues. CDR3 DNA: TGTGCCAGCAGCCTCCGGACAGGCCTTGAAGCTTTCTTT. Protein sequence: CASSLRTGLEAFF.

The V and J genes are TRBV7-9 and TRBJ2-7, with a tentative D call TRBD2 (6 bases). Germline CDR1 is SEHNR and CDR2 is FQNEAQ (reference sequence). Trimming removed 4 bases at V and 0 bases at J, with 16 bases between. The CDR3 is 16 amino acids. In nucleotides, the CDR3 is TGTGCCAGCAGCTCCCTTGGGGACTCTTTCTCCTACGAGCAGTACTTC. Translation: CASSSLGDSFSYEQYF.

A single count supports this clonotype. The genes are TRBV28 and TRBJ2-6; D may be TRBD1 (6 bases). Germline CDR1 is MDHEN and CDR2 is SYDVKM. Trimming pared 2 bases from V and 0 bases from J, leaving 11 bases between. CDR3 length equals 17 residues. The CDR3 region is CASSLGTTRSGANVLTF. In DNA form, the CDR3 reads TGTGCCAGCAGTTTAGGGACAACCCGCTCTGGGGCCAACGTCCTGACTTTC.

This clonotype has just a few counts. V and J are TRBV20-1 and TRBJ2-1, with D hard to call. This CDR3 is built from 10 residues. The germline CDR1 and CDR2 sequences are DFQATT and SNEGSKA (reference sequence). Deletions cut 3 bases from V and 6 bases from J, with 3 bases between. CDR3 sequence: CSASFNEQFF. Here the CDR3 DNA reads TGCAGTGCTAGTTTCAATGAGCAGTTCTTC.

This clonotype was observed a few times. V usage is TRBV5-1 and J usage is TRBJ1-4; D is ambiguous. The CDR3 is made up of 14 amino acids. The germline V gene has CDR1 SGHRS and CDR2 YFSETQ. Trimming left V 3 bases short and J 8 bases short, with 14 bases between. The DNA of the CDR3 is TGCGCCAGCAGCTCGGGCCTCCGCCAGGAAAAACTGTTTTTT. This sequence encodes CASSSGLRQEKLFF.

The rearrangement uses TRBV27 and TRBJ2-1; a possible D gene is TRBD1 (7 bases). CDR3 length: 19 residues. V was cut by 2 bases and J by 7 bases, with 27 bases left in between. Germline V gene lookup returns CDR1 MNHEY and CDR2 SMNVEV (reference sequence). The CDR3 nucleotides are TGTGCCAGCAGTTTACGGGCCGGGGGACACAGGGGTGGTATTAATGAGCAGTTCTTC. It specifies CASSLRAGGHRGGINEQFF.

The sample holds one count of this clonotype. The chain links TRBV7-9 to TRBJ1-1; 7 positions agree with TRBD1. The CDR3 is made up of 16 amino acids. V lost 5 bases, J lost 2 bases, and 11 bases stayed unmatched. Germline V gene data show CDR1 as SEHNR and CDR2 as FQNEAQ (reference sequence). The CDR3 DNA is TGTGCCAGCAGCCGTGAGACAGGGCCCAAAAACACTGAAGCTTTCTTT. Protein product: CASSRETGPKNTEAFF.

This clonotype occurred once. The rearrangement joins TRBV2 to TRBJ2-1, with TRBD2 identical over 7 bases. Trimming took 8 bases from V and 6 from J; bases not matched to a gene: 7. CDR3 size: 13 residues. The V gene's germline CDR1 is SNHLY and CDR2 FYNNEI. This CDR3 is CASRGGSSNEQFF. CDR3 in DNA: TGTGCCAGCCGGGGCGGGAGTAGCAATGAGCAGTTCTTC.

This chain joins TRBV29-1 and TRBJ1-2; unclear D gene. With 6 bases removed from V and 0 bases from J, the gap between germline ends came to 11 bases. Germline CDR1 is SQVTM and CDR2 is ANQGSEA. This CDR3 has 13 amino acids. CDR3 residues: CSVAEGTNYGYTF. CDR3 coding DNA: TGCAGCGTGGCCGAGGGCACTAACTATGGCTACACCTTC.

This chain's CDR3 is CAWNRTAENTDTQYF. CDR3 nucleotide sequence: TGTGCCTGGAATAGGACGGCAGAGAACACAGATACGCAGTATTTT. V usage is TRBV30 and J usage is TRBJ2-3; D unclear. CDR3 size: 15 residues. The germline V gene has CDR1 GTSNPN and CDR2 SVGIG (reference sequence). V was pared by 4 bases and J by 2 bases, with 16 bases between. The whole variable domain, remainder taken from reference TRBV30 and TRBJ2-3, is SQTIHQWPATLVQPVGSPLSLECTVEGTSNPNLYWYRQAAGRGLQLLFYSVGIGQISSEVPQNLSASRPQDRQFILSSKKLLLSDSGFYLCAWNRTAENTDTQYFGPGTRLTVL.

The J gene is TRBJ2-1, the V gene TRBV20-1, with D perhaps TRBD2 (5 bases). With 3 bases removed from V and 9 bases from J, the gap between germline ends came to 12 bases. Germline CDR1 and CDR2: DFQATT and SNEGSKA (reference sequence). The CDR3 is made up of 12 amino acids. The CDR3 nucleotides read TGCAGTGCTAGGGACTTGTTAGCTGAGCAGTTCTTC. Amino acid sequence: CSARDLLAEQFF.

In DNA, the CDR3 is TGTGCCAGCAGTCAATCAGGGCCCGGCTACACCTTC. Protein: CASSQSGPGYTF. J is TRBJ1-2 and V is TRBV6-5, with TRBD1 as a possible D gene (5 bases). Trimming left V 5 bases short and J 8 bases short, with 12 bases between. CDR3 length: 12 residues. CDR1 and CDR2 (germline): MNHEY, SVGAGI.

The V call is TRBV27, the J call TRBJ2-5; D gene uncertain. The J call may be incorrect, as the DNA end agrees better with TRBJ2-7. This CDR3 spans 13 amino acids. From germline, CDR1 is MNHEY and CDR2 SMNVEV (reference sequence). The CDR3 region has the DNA TGTGCCAGCAGTTTTGGCTCGAAATACGAGCAGTACTTC. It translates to CASSFGSKYEQYF.

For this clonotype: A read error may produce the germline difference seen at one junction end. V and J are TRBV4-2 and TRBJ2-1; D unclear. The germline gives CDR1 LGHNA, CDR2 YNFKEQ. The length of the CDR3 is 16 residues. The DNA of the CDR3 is TGTGCCAGCAGCCAAGATTGGCCTAATCGGAACAAGGAGCAGTTCTTC. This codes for CASSQDWPNRNKEQFF.

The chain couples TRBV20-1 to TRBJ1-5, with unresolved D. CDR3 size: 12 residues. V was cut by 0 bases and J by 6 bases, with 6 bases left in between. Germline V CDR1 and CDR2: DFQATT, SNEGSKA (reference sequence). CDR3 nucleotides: TGCAGTGCTAGAGAAGGCTCTCAGCCCCAGCATTTT. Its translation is CSAREGSQPQHF.

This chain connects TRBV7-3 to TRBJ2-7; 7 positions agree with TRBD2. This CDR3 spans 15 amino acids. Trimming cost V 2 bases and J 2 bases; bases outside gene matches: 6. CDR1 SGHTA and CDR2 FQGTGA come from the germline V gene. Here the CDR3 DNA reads TGTGCCAGCAGCTTAGGTCCTAGCGGCACCTACGAGCAGTACTTC. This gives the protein CASSLGPSGTYEQYF. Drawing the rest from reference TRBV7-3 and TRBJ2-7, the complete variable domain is GAGVSQTPSNKVTEKGKYVELRCDPISGHTALYWYRQSLGQGPEFLIYFQGTGAADDSGLPNDRFFAVRPEGSVSTLKIQRTERGDSAVYLCASSLGPSGTYEQYFGPGTRLTVT.